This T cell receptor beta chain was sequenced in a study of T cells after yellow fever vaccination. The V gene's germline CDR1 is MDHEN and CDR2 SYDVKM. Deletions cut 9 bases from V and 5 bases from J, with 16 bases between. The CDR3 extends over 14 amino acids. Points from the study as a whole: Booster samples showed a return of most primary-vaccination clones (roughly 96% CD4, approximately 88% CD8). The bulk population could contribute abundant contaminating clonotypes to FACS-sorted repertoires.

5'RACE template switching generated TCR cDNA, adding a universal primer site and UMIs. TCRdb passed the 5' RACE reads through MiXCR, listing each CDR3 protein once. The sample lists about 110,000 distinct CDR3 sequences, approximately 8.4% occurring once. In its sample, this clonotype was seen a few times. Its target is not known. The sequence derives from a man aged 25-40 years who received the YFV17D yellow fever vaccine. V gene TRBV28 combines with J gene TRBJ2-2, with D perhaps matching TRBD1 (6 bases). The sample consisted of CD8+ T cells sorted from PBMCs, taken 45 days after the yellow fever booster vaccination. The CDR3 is CASSGDVLTGELFF. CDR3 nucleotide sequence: TGTGCCAGTTCAGGGGACGTTTTAACCGGGGAGCTGTTTTTT.